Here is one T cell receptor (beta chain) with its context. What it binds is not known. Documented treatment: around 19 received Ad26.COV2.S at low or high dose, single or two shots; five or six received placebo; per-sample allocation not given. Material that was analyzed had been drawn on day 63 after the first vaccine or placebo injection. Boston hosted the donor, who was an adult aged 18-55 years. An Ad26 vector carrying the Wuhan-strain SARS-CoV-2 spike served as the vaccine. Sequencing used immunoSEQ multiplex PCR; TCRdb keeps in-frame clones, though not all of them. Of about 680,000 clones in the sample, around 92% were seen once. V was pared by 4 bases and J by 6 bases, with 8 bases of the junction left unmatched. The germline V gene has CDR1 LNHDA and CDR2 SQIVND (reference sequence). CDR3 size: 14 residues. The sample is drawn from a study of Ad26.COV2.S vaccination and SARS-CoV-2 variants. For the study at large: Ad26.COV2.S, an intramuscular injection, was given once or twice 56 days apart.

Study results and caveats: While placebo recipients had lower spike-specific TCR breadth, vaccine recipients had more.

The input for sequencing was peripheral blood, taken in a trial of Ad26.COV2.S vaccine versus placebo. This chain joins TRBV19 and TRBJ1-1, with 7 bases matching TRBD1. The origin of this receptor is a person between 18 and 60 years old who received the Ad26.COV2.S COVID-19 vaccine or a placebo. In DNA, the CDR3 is TGTGCCAGTAGTACCGTACAGGGGTGGGCTGAAGCTTTCTTT. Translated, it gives CASSTVQGWAEAFF.